This TCR beta chain was observed in a study of blood T cell repertoires in COVID-19. Study details: Donors in the United States, Italy and Spain gave samples during acute or convalescent COVID-19.

Data came from immunoSEQ multiplex PCR; TCRdb stores just in-frame clones and leaves some out. The sample lists about 410,000 clones, approximately 90% occurring once. CDR1 and CDR2 from the germline V gene are SGHTA and FQGNSA. This CDR3 spans 15 amino acids. Trimming stripped 5 bases from V and 0 bases from J, with 11 bases between. The clonotype originates from a woman aged 40 to 55 with COVID-19, enrolled during active disease. The specimen sequenced was peripheral blood. V gene TRBV7-2 combines with J gene TRBJ2-4, with D maybe TRBD1 (5 bases). This CDR3 reads CASSPRQIAKNIQYF. CDR3 coding DNA: TGTGCCAGCAGCCCAAGACAGATAGCCAAAAACATTCAGTACTTC.